Listed here are 13 T cell receptor beta chains from one sample, sequenced in a study of cytomegalovirus exposure and HLA in healthy donors. PCR was performed using 60 Vbeta and 13 Jbeta primers. TCRdb's table, derived via immunoSEQ multiplex PCR, lists solely in-frame clones and lacks some. This sample yields roughly 180,000 clones, of which approximately 85% are seen a single time; more than 1.5% belongs to the top ten. Sequencing was carried out using PBMCs. These receptors all stem from a girl aged 5-17 years in good health and CMV-seropositive.

The rearrangement links TRBV5-1 to TRBJ2-5; TRBD2 matches 13 bases. The V gene end was trimmed by 4 bases and the J gene end by 2 bases; junction bases not matched to a gene: 5. This CDR3 is built from 16 residues. The germline gives CDR1 SGHRS, CDR2 YFSETQ. Here the CDR3 reads CASSQLTSGGQETQYF. CDR3 in DNA: TGCGCCAGCAGCCAACTGACTAGCGGGGGGCAAGAGACCCAGTACTTC.

This clone was observed a few times. The chain carries TRBV2 and TRBJ1-2; no clear D gene. The V end was cut by 5 bases, the J end by 7 bases, with 17 bases between. Germline V CDR1 and CDR2: SNHLY, FYNNEI. This CDR3 has 14 amino acids. The CDR3 is CASSPGRSSSGYTF. CDR3 DNA sequence: TGTGCCAGCAGTCCGGGGAGGAGTAGCTCTGGCTACACCTTC.

The gene calls are TRBV5-1 and TRBJ2-5; 7 bases map to TRBD1. This CDR3 is 15 amino acids long. Germline V gene lookup returns CDR1 SGHRS and CDR2 YFSETQ. The trim removed 0 bases at V and 4 bases at J, leaving 6 bases unmatched. The CDR3 is CASSLGRTGPETQYF. The CDR3 coding sequence is TGCGCCAGCAGCTTGGGCCGGACAGGACCAGAGACCCAGTACTTC.

V is TRBV5-6 and J is TRBJ2-3; 8 positions match TRBD1. The CDR3 length is 15 residues. Germline V gene sequence: CDR1 SGHDT, CDR2 YYEEEE. J lost 2 bases, V lost 3 bases, and 5 bases had no gene match. The CDR3 protein is CASSWETGVTDTQYF. CDR3 coding DNA: TGTGCCAGCAGCTGGGAGACAGGGGTCACAGATACGCAGTATTTT.

The CDR3 loop is CASSLREGRGLHTEAFF. The CDR3 DNA sequence: TGTGCCAGCAGCTTAAGAGAGGGACGGGGGTTGCACACTGAAGCTTTCTTT. This rearrangement joins TRBV9 to TRBJ1-1; D may be TRBD1 (5 bases). Germline assignment: CDR1 SGDLS and CDR2 YYNGEE. Trimming took 4 bases from V and 3 from J, leaving 22 bases between them. The CDR3 runs 17 residues.

This sequence joins TRBV10-1 and TRBJ1-6, with TRBD1 identical over 9 bases. The CDR3 runs to 20 residues. The trim removed 3 bases at V and 0 bases at J, leaving 12 bases unmatched. The germline gives CDR1 WNHNN, CDR2 SYGVQD (reference sequence). The CDR3 bases are TGCGCCAGCAGTGAAGAGGACAGGGGCCGCCCCAGCTCCTATAATTCACCCCTCCACTTT. This encodes CASSEEDRGRPSSYNSPLHF.

The chain uses TRBV6-1 and TRBJ1-2; possible D gene TRBD1, 5 bases. Germline CDR1 and CDR2: MNHNS and SASEGT. CDR3 length equals 13 residues. V was trimmed by 4 bases and J by 8 bases, leaving 14 bases between them. The CDR3 region has the DNA TGTGCCAGCAGTGTAGGGGATACCCGGGGCTACACCTTC. As protein: CASSVGDTRGYTF.

J is TRBJ1-6 and V is TRBV4-2; D is ambiguous. Germline values: CDR1 LGHNA, CDR2 YNFKEQ. Trimming removed 1 base from V and 7 bases from J, with 8 bases in between. The CDR3 runs to 14 residues. Here the CDR3 DNA reads TGTGCCAGCAGCCAAGCCGGGGAAAATTCACCCCTCCACTTT. It specifies CASSQAGENSPLHF.

This clone was observed a single time. The chain uses TRBV10-1 and TRBJ1-1; no firm D call. V gave up 2 bases and J gave up 1 base, with 14 bases separating them. This CDR3 comprises 16 residues. Germline loops: CDR1 WNHNN, CDR2 SYGVQD (reference sequence). The CDR3 is CASSEATAPSNTEAFF. The CDR3 coding sequence is TGCGCCAGCAGTGAGGCCACAGCCCCCTCGAACACTGAAGCTTTCTTT.

This clone occurred once. The V call is TRBV27, the J call TRBJ1-1, with D possibly TRBD1 on 6 matching bases. Germline-derived CDR1 and CDR2 are MNHEY and SMNVEV (reference sequence). The CDR3 loop spans 14 amino acids. Trimming removed 3 bases from V and 8 bases from J, with 16 bases in between. The CDR3 reads CASSLVVPGTEAFF. CDR3 coding DNA: TGTGCCAGCAGTTTGGTCGTCCCCGGGACAGAAGCTTTCTTT.

This clone came up once. This sample also contains other DNA sequences that code for the same CDR3. V is TRBV7-9 and J is TRBJ2-2; TRBD1 matches at 7 bases. The length of the CDR3 is 13 residues. Germline lookup yields CDR1 SEHNR and CDR2 FQNEAQ (reference sequence). With 6 bases clipped from V and 7 bases from J, the junction kept 5 bases outside the gene matches. The CDR3 DNA is TGTGCCAGCAGTTTTACAGGGGACGGGGAGCTGTTTTTT. This gives the protein CASSFTGDGELFF. Full variable domain (remainder filled in from reference TRBV7-9 and TRBJ2-2): DTGVSQNPRHKITKRGQNVTFRCDPISEHNRLYWYRQTLGQGPEFLTYFQNEAQLEKSRLLSDRFSAERPKGSFSTLEIQRTEQGDSAMYLCASSFTGDGELFFGEGSRLTVL.

This rearrangement joins TRBV5-1 to TRBJ2-7, with 14 positions matching TRBD2. The CDR3 length is 17 residues. Germline assignment: CDR1 SGHRS and CDR2 YFSETQ. J was trimmed by 1 base and V by 4 bases; bases with no gene match: 7. The CDR3 here is CASSRGGTSGGSYEQYF. CDR3 nucleotides: TGCGCCAGCAGCCGAGGGGGGACTAGCGGGGGATCCTACGAGCAGTACTTC.

J is TRBJ2-3 and V is TRBV23-1, with D tentatively TRBD2 (5 bases). TRBV23-1 is annotated as an ORF whose role is uncertain. The CDR3 is 21 residues long. Trimming took 0 bases from V and 0 from J, leaving 25 bases between them. CDR3 amino acids: CASSQSLPRQPERASTDTQYF. The CDR3 DNA reads TGCGCCAGCAGTCAATCACTTCCGCGGCAGCCCGAGAGGGCTAGCACAGATACGCAGTATTTT.